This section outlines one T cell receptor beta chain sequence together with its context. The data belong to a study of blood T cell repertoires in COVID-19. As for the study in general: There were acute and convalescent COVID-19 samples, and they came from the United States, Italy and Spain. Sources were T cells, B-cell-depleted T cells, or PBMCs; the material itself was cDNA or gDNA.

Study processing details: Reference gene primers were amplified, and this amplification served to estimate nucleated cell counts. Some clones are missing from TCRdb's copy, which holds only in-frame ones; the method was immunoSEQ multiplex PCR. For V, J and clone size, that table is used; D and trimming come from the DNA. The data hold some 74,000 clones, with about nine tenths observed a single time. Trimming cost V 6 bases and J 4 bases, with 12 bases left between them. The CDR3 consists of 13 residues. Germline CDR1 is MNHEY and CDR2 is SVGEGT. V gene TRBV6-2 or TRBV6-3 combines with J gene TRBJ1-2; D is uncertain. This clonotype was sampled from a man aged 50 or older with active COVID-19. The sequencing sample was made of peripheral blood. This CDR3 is CASSLRLGYGYTF. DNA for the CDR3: TGTGCCAGCAGCCTAAGACTCGGCTATGGCTACACCTTC.